The clone carrying this TCR beta chain was picked up a small number of times. V lost 5 bases and J 7 bases, leaving 14 bases between the germline ends. The CDR3 runs 13 residues. Germline lookup yields CDR1 SQVTM and CDR2 ANQGSEA. As handled by the study authors: Amplification of reference gene primers was used by the study to estimate nucleated cell counts. The repertoire was sequenced with immunoSEQ multiplex PCR; TCRdb's copy has only in-frame clones and lacks some. The DNA was the basis for D and trimming; V, J and clone size are from that table. The data contain more than 95,000 clones, 84% of them singletons. This entry comes from a study of blood T cell repertoires in COVID-19. As for the study in general: Material from acute and convalescent COVID-19 was sourced from the United States, Italy and Spain. In each case, the material was cDNA or gDNA derived from T cells, B-cell-depleted T cells, or PBMCs.

This sequence was found in a human donor in a cohort sampled during active or convalescent COVID-19. The sequenced material came from peripheral blood. The chain employs TRBV29-1 and TRBJ1-4, with D unclear. CDR3 amino acids: CSVLYEGSEKLFF. The DNA for the CDR3 is TGCAGCGTTTTATACGAAGGGAGTGAAAAACTGTTTTTT. Full variable domain (rest looked up from reference TRBV29-1 and TRBJ1-4): SAVISQKPSRDICQRGTSLTIQCQVDSQVTMMFWYRQQPGQSLTLIATANQGSEATYESGFVIDKFPISRPNLTFSTLTVSNMSPEDSSIYLCSVLYEGSEKLFFGSGTQLSVL.